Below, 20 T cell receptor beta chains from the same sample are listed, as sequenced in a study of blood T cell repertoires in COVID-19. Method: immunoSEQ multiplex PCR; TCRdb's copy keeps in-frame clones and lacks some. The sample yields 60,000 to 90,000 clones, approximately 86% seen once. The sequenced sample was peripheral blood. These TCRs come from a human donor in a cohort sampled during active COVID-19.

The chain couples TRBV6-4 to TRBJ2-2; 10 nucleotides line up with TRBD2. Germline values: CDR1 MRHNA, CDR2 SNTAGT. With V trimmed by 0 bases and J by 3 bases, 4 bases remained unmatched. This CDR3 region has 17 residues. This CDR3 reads CASSDSSSGSHTGELFF. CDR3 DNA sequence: TGTGCCAGCAGTGACTCATCTAGCGGGAGTCACACCGGGGAGCTGTTTTTT.

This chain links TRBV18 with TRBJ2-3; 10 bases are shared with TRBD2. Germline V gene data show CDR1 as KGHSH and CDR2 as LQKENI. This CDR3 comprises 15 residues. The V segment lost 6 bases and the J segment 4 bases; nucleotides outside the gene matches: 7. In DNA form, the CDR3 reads TGTGCCAGCTCCCCTAGCGGGAGTAAGGCAGATACGCAGTATTTT. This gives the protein CASSPSGSKADTQYF.

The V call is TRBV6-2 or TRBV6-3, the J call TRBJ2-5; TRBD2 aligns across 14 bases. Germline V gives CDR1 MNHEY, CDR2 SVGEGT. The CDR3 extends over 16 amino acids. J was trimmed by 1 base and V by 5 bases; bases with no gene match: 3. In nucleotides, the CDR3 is TGTGCCAGCAGTCCAGGGACTAGCGGGGGCCAAGAGACCCAGTACTTC. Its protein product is CASSPGTSGGQETQYF.

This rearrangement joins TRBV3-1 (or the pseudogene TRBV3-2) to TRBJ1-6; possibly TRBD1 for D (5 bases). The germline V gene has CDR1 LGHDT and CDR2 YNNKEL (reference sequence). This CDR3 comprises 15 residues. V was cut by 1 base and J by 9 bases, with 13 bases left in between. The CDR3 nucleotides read TGTGCCAGCAGCCAAGCGGGGGGGGTGGTTTCACCCCTCCACTTT. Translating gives CASSQAGGVVSPLHF.

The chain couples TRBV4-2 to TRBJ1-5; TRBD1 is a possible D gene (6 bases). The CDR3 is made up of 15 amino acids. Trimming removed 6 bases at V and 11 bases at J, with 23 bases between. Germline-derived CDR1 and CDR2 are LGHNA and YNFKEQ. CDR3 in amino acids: CASSTDRSPLRAQHF. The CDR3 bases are TGTGCCAGCAGTACCGACAGGAGCCCCCTCCGGGCCCAGCATTTT.

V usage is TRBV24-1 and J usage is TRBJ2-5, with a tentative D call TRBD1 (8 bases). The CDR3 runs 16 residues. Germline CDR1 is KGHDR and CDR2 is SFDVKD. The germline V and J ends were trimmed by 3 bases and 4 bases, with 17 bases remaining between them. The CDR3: CATSDPVDREGETQYF. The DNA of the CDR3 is TGTGCCACCAGTGATCCCGTGGACAGGGAGGGAGAGACCCAGTACTTC.

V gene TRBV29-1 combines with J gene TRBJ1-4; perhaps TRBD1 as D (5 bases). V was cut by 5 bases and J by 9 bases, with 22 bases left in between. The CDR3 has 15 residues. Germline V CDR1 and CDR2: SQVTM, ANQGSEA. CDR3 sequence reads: CSVPGAGTGVKKLFF. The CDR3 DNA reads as TGCAGCGTTCCCGGAGCCGGGACGGGGGTTAAAAAACTGTTTTTT.

The CDR3 nucleotides read TGTGCCAGCAGGAAGGGGGGACAGCTAAACACTGAAGCTTTCTTT. Its protein is CASRKGGQLNTEAFF. V gene TRBV6-5 combines with J gene TRBJ1-1; 7 bases fit TRBD1. Germline loops: CDR1 MNHEY, CDR2 SVGAGI. The CDR3 sequence is 15 residues long. V lost 6 bases, J lost 2 bases, and 9 bases stayed unmatched.

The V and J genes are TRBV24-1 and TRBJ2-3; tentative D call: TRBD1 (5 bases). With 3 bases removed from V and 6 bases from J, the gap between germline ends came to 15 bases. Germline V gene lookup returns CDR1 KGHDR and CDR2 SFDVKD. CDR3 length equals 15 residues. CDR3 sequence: CATSDPQGPGDTQYF. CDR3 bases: TGTGCCACCAGTGATCCTCAGGGTCCTGGGGATACGCAGTATTTT.

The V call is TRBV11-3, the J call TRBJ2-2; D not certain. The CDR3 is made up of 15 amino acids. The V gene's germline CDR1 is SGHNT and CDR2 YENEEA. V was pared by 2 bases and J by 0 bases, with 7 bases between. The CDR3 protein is CASSLTITNTGELFF. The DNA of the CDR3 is TGTGCCAGCAGCTTAACAATAACGAACACCGGGGAGCTGTTTTTT.

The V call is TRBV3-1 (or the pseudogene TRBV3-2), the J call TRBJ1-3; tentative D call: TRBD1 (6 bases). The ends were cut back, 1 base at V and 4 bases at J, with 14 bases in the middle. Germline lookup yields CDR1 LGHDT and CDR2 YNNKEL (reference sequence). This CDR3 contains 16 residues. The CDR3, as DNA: TGTGCCAGCAGCCAAGTTCGGGACACCGCCGGAAACACCATATATTTT. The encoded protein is CASSQVRDTAGNTIYF.

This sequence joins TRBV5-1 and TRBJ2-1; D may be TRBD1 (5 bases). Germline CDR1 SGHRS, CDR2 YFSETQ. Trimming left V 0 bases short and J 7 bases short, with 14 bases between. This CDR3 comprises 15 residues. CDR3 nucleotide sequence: TGCGCCAGCAGCTTGGGGGCAGGGTCAACGAATGAGCAGTTCTTC. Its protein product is CASSLGAGSTNEQFF.

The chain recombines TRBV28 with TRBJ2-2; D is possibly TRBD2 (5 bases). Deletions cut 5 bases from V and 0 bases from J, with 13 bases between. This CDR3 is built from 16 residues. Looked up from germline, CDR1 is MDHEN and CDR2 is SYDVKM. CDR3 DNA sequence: TGTGCCAGCAGTCCCCCCCGCGGGTCGAACACCGGGGAGCTGTTTTTT. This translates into CASSPPRGSNTGELFF.

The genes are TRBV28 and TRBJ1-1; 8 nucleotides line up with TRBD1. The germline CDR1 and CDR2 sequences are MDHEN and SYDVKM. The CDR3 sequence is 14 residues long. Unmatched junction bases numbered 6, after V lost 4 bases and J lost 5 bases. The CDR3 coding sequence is TGTGCCAGCAGTTCCCCTCGGACAGGGACTGAAGCTTTCTTT. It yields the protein CASSSPRTGTEAFF.

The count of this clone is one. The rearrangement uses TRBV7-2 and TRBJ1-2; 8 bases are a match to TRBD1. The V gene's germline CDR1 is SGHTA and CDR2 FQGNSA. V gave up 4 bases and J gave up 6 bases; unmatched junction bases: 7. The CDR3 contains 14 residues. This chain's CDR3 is CASSSPLTGDGYTF. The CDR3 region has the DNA TGTGCCAGCAGCTCGCCTTTGACAGGGGATGGCTACACCTTC.

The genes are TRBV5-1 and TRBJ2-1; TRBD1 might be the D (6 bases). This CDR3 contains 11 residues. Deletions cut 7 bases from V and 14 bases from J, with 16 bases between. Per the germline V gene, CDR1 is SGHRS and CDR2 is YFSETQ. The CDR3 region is CASGHRASEFF. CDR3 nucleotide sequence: TGCGCCAGCGGCCACAGGGCCTCGGAGTTCTTC.

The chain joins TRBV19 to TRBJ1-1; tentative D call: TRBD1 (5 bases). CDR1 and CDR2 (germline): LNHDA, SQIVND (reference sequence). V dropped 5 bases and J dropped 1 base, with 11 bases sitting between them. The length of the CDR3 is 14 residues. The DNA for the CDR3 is TGTGCCAGTAGTGCAGGGTTTGGGAACACTGAAGCTTTCTTT. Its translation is CASSAGFGNTEAFF.

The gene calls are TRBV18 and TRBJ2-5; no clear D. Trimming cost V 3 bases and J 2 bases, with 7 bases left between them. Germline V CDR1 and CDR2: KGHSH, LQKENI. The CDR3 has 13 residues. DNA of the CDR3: TGTGCCAGCTCACCGAATGCGCAAGAGACCCAGTACTTC. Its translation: CASSPNAQETQYF.

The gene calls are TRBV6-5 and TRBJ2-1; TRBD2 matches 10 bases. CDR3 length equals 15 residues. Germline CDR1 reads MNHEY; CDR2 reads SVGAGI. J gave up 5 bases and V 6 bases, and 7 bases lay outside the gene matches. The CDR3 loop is CASSLLAGAHNEQFF. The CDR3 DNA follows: TGTGCCAGCAGCCTCCTAGCGGGAGCGCACAATGAGCAGTTCTTC.

The CDR3 DNA follows: TGTGCCAGTAGTATAGGTACGGGGACTAGCGCAGATACGCAGTATTTT. Translating gives CASSIGTGTSADTQYF. The J gene is TRBJ2-3, the V gene TRBV19, with TRBD2 identical over 10 bases. Germline CDR1 reads LNHDA; CDR2 reads SQIVND (reference sequence). V lost 1 base to trimming and J lost 4 bases; unmatched junction nucleotides: 5. The CDR3 covers 16 residues.